These T cell receptor beta chains were read from a single sample in a study of blood T cell repertoires in COVID-19. Profiled with immunoSEQ multiplex PCR; TCRdb holds only in-frame clones, not every one. The data show some 200,000 clones, about 83% seen once. Input material: PBMCs or T cells enriched from blood (not recorded which). These receptors all stem from a woman in her fifties or sixties who had been exposed to COVID-19. The CDR3 runs from the conserved cysteine through the conserved F or W. D genes are given only for firm matches.

v_call	j_call	d_call	cdr3_aa
TRBV16	TRBJ1-3	TRBD1	CASSPRGQGVGNTIYF
TRBV7-9	TRBJ2-1	TRBD2	CASSLIISAGGKWNEQFF
TRBV19	TRBJ1-1	NA	CASSAGPEAFF
TRBV6-2/TRBV6-3	TRBJ1-5	NA	CASSLSGWTNQPQHF
TRBV12-3/TRBV12-4	TRBJ1-4	NA	CASRKKPNEKLFF
TRBV5-4	TRBJ1-1	NA	CASSPVAGLTSPTEAFF
TRBV3-1/TRBV3-2	TRBJ2-3	TRBD2	CASSQRGTSGGASTDTQYF
TRBV21-1	TRBJ1-2	NA	CASIREGLGYGYGYTF
TRBV7-3	TRBJ2-1	NA	CASSSQGFNEQFF
TRBV19	TRBJ2-1	TRBD1	CASGGQGTYNEQFF
TRBV21-1	TRBJ2-5	NA	CASSKYGLGEYQETQYF
TRBV9	TRBJ2-3	TRBD1	CASSPGQGLGTDTQYF
TRBV6-5	TRBJ1-1	NA	CASSFSGNTEAFF
TRBV29-1	TRBJ1-5	TRBD1	CSVGKGAEPQHF
TRBV7-2	TRBJ2-1	TRBD2	CASSSGISGGAHEQFF
TRBV20-1	TRBJ2-1	TRBD2	CSASVSQTSGGESSYNEQFF
TRBV7-2	TRBJ2-4	NA	CASSPRRTLAKNIQYF
TRBV12-5	TRBJ1-1	NA	CASGLVGVGPFNTEAFF
TRBV29-1	TRBJ2-3	TRBD1	CSVAHRGNTDTQYF
TRBV6-5	TRBJ1-1	NA	CASGRDGLNTEAFF
TRBV7-3	TRBJ2-2	TRBD1	CASSMRTGQTGELFF
TRBV5-1	TRBJ2-2	NA	CASSSLTGLNTGELFF
TRBV5-1	TRBJ2-7	TRBD1	CASSDRGPYEQYF
TRBV2	TRBJ1-2	TRBD1	CASSARTGPYGYTF
TRBV28	TRBJ1-1	NA	CASNRFKNTEAFF
TRBV7-9	TRBJ1-6	NA	CASRLTDSPLHF
TRBV9	TRBJ2-2	NA	CASSVRGVGELFF
TRBV14	TRBJ2-5	TRBD1	CASSHPGQKETQYF
TRBV27	TRBJ2-1	TRBD2	CASRPNSGGENEQFF
TRBV3-1/TRBV3-2	TRBJ2-2	NA	CASSSYGGLDTGELFF
TRBV6-2/TRBV6-3	TRBJ1-2	NA	CASSPQDNYGYTF
TRBV9	TRBJ2-1	NA	CASSIAASYNEQFF
TRBV18	TRBJ2-7	TRBD2	CASSLRGGDEQYF
TRBV18	TRBJ2-1	TRBD1	CASSPGLRDREVGEQFF
TRBV24-1	TRBJ1-2	NA	CATSDGGSYGYTF
TRBV7-9	TRBJ2-2	NA	CASSLEQFIGELFF
TRBV13	TRBJ1-1	NA	CASSFGHTEAFF
TRBV4-3	TRBJ1-2	NA	CASSQAGRQGSYGYTF
TRBV7-9	TRBJ1-2	TRBD1	CASSLGQGVYGYTF
TRBV3-1/TRBV3-2	TRBJ1-1	NA	CASSPGRGNTEAFF